This TCR beta chain was identified in a study of blood T cell repertoires in COVID-19. The V end was cut by 0 bases, the J end by 3 bases, with 12 bases between. This CDR3 comprises 16 residues. Measured with immunoSEQ multiplex PCR; TCRdb has only the in-frame clones, and not every one. The table lists about 70,000 clones, around 84% of them singletons. The genes are TRBV23-1 and TRBJ1-5, with D possibly being TRBD1 (6 bases). TRBV23-1 is identified as an open reading frame with a role that is uncertain. This TCR came from a woman aged 80 or older with acute or convalescent COVID-19. Material for sequencing was peripheral blood. The CDR3 spells CASSQSRWTDNQPQHF. CDR3 bases: TGCGCCAGCAGTCAATCTCGTTGGACAGACAATCAGCCCCAGCATTTT.